These 9 T cell receptor beta chains share one sample of origin, sequenced in a study of regulatory T cells in long-lasting Graves disease. CDR3 regions were amplified by Arm-PCR using iRepertoire HTBI primers to build TCR beta libraries. A single record per CDR3 protein comes from TCRdb applying MiXCR to the multiplex PCR reads. The profile shows around 460,000 distinct CDR3 sequences, under 25% of them singletons. Sample time point: persistent/refractory GD, antithyroid drugs over 5 years with positive TRAb. Extracted PBMC RNA gave rise to the TCR library. The sequenced sample was peripheral blood mononuclear cells (PBMCs), obtained when the disease was refractory, from a patient treated with antithyroid drugs. These receptor sequences come from a female donor with Graves disease.

Ten or more counts support this clonotype. J is TRBJ2-5 and V is TRBV7-2; unclear D gene. CDR1 is SGHTA and CDR2 is FQGNSA in the germline V gene. The CDR3 sequence is 14 residues long. V was shortened by 2 bases and J by 1 base, with 8 bases between the two germline ends. CDR3 region: CASSLSGAQETQYF. The CDR3 region has the DNA TGTGCCAGCAGCTTATCAGGAGCCCAAGAGACCCAGTACTTC.

The rearrangement links TRBV3-1 to TRBJ1-1; 9 positions match TRBD1. The CDR3 loop spans 17 amino acids. With V trimmed by 0 bases and J by 7 bases, 12 bases remained unmatched. The germline CDR1 and CDR2 sequences are LGHDT and YNNKEL (reference sequence). The CDR3 DNA is TGTGCCAGCAGCCAAGATCCCGTCGGGGACAGGGACCGTGAAGCTTTCTTT. Translating it yields CASSQDPVGDRDREAFF.

J is TRBJ2-3 and V is TRBV6-4; the D gene is possibly TRBD2 (6 bases). V dropped 6 bases and J dropped 2 bases, with 15 bases sitting between them. Germline V CDR1 and CDR2: MRHNA, SNTAGT. The CDR3 has 15 amino acids. The CDR3 DNA reads as TGTGCCAGCAGGGGGGGAATGCCGACCACAGATACGCAGTATTTT. This translates into CASRGGMPTTDTQYF.

V and J are TRBV7-2 and TRBJ1-3, with 8 bases identical to TRBD1. Germline V gene sequence: CDR1 SGHTA, CDR2 FQGNSA. V trimming: 7 bases; J trimming: 3 bases; junction bases outside the gene matches: 8. The CDR3 loop spans 15 amino acids. The CDR3 protein is CASNPGQGFGNTIYF. In nucleotides, the CDR3 is TGTGCCAGCAACCCAGGACAGGGTTTTGGAAACACCATATATTTT.

This clonotype has a count of ten or more. This chain uses TRBV6-2 or TRBV6-3 with TRBJ2-7; 9 bases align to TRBD2. The V and J ends lost 3 bases and 4 bases, in that order; junction bases with no gene match: 7. The CDR3 runs 15 residues. Looked up from germline, CDR1 is MNHEY and CDR2 is SVGEGT. The CDR3 spells CASSYKREAGYEQYF. In nucleotides, the CDR3 is TGTGCCAGCAGTTATAAGCGGGAGGCCGGGTACGAGCAGTACTTC.

This clonotype was counted between two and nine times. The V call is TRBV27, the J call TRBJ2-3; D is ambiguous. Trimming removed 4 bases from V and 2 bases from J, with 7 bases in between. The CDR3 spans 13 residues. Germline CDR1 MNHEY, CDR2 SMNVEV (reference sequence). The CDR3 here is CASSSVNTDTQYF. CDR3 bases: TGTGCCAGCAGTTCGGTTAACACAGATACGCAGTATTTT.

This clonotype has a count of ten or more. The chain has TRBV6-5 and TRBJ2-5, with 8 bases lining up with TRBD2. CDR1 is MNHEY and CDR2 is SVGAGI in the germline V gene. There are 17 residues in the CDR3. J was trimmed by 5 bases and V by 0 bases; bases with no gene match: 11. The CDR3 region is CASSYSKREGRWETQYF. The CDR3 nucleotides read TGTGCCAGCAGTTACTCGAAACGGGAGGGCCGCTGGGAGACCCAGTACTTC.

This clonotype was picked up a small number of times. This sequence joins TRBV19 and TRBJ2-2, with 7 positions matching TRBD1. J was trimmed by 5 bases and V by 11 bases; bases with no gene match: 8. Germline V CDR1 and CDR2: LNHDA, SQIVND (reference sequence). The CDR3 contains 13 residues. CDR3 nucleotides: TGTGCCTCCCAGACAGGGTGGACCGGGGAGCTGTTTTTT. Translation gives CASQTGWTGELFF.

This clonotype was seen many times. The chain has TRBV12-3 or TRBV12-4 and TRBJ1-1; 9 nucleotides match TRBD1. V lost 6 bases and J lost 11; bases outside the gene matches: 4. The CDR3 covers 11 residues. The CDR3 nucleotides are TGTGCCAGCAGCTCCGGGACAGGGGCTTTCTTT. Its translation: CASSSGTGAFF.